This T cell receptor beta chain was found in a study of blood T cell repertoires in COVID-19. Turning to the study itself: Sites across the United States, Italy and Spain contributed samples from acute and convalescent COVID-19.

CDR1 is SGHRS and CDR2 is YFSETQ in the germline V gene. This CDR3 is 14 amino acids long. V gave up 4 bases and J gave up 1 base, with 11 bases separating them. This table comes from immunoSEQ multiplex PCR, and its TCRdb copy is limited to in-frame clones, with some not included. The sample includes 350,000 to 400,000 clones, 88% of them seen just once. Sequencing was carried out using PBMCs or T cells enriched from blood (not recorded which). This TCR came from a woman in her 30s with acute COVID-19. The chain has TRBV5-1 and TRBJ1-1; a possible D gene is TRBD1 (6 bases). CDR3 coding DNA: TGCGCCAGCAGCGGTGGGACACCGAACACTGAAGCTTTCTTT. Its protein is CASSGGTPNTEAFF.